This passage covers 17 T cell receptor beta chains from one sample sequenced in a study of regulatory T cells in long-lasting Graves disease (dated by TCRdb to about 2021). Library generation was performed with multiplex PCR. The run used an Illumina HiSeq 4000. To build TCR beta libraries, CDR3 regions were amplified by Arm-PCR using iRepertoire HTBI primers. TCRdb ran its own pipeline on the public reads, namely fastp trimming at Q25 and MiXCR clone calling, and kept in-frame beta chains. Rows with a matching CDR3 protein are joined into one entry that keeps the most common DNA and genes. Across this sample there are 400,000 to 650,000 distinct CDR3 sequences, with roughly 15% seen only once. Of the sample, about 25% is held by the ten largest clones. The time point tag for this specimen amounts to: newly diagnosed GD, antithyroid drugs for less than 3 months. For both TCR sequencing and RNA sequencing, RNA was extracted from PBMCs in TRIzol.

This sample also appeared in a second study, on T cells in Graves' hyperthyroidism and ophthalmopathy.

The sample in question was peripheral blood mononuclear cells (PBMCs), obtained at new diagnosis, from a patient treated with antithyroid drugs. Source of these receptors: a woman aged 35-65 years with Graves disease. Donor details come from another sample of the same person, matched by shared clones.

This clonotype was detected only a few times. This chain joins TRBV3-1 and TRBJ1-1; D ambiguous. Per germline, CDR1 LGHDT and CDR2 YNNKEL (reference sequence). The CDR3 has 15 residues. Trimming cost V 0 bases and J 11 bases, with 19 bases left between them. CDR3 in amino acids: CASSQERVAGGEAFF. CDR3 DNA sequence: TGTGCCAGCAGCCAAGAAAGAGTTGCGGGTGGTGAGGCTTTCTTT.

In this sample, this clonotype turned up a few times. CDR3 DNA: TGTGCCAGCTCACTGGGACCGCCGAGCTCTGGGGCCAACGTCCTGACTTTC. Its translation: CASSLGPPSSGANVLTF. The V call is TRBV18, the J call TRBJ2-6, with D perhaps given as TRBD1 or TRBD2 (5 bases each). The CDR3 spans 17 residues. V gave up 4 bases and J gave up 0 bases, with 13 bases separating them. Germline V CDR1 and CDR2: KGHSH, LQKENI.

The sample holds many counts of this clonotype. The chain employs TRBV7-9 and TRBJ1-2; D is unclear. Germline V gene lookup returns CDR1 SEHNR and CDR2 FQNEAQ (reference sequence). V dropped 0 bases and J dropped 7 bases, with 3 bases sitting between them. CDR3 length: 11 residues. DNA of the CDR3: TGTGCCAGCAGCTTAGCGGGTGGCTACACCTTC. It codes for CASSLAGGYTF.

This clonotype appeared a few times. This chain uses TRBV6-1 with TRBJ2-7; D is unresolved. Looked up from germline, CDR1 is MNHNS and CDR2 is SASEGT. The V end was cut by 6 bases, the J end by 0 bases, with 15 bases between. This CDR3 is built from 15 residues. DNA of the CDR3: TGTGCCAGCAGGAAAGAAGCTCTGTTCTCCTACGAGCAGTACTTC. Its translation is CASRKEALFSYEQYF.

Concerning this clonotype: With only one base between it and a far larger clone, this is likely a read error. The J gene is TRBJ2-3, the V gene TRBV3-1; possible D gene TRBD1, 6 bases. The end of the DNA fits TRBJ2-1 better, so the J call may be wrong. The CDR3 runs 14 residues. Looked up from germline, CDR1 is LGHDT and CDR2 is YNNKEL (reference sequence). CDR3 protein: CASSQARGGDGQFF. CDR3 sequence (DNA): TGTGCCAGCAGCCAAGCCAGGGGTGGAGATGGGCAGTTCTTC.

This clonotype showed up just a few times. The chain couples TRBV5-4 to TRBJ2-1, with D perhaps matching TRBD1 or TRBD2 (5 bases each). Germline V gives CDR1 SGHNT, CDR2 YYREEE (reference sequence). This CDR3 has 17 residues. V dropped 0 bases and J dropped 0 bases, with 13 bases sitting between them. Here the CDR3 reads CASSLESWGSSYNEQFF. The DNA for the CDR3 is TGTGCCAGCAGCTTGGAGTCCTGGGGGAGCTCCTACAATGAGCAGTTCTTC.

This clonotype was recorded many times. This chain links TRBV5-6 with TRBJ1-1; D is uncertain. The CDR3 runs to 15 residues. Germline lookup yields CDR1 SGHDT and CDR2 YYEEEE. V lost 1 base, J lost 0 bases, and 10 bases lay in between. The CDR3 DNA follows: TGTGCCAGCAGCTTGACTCTCGGGATGAACACTGAAGCTTTCTTT. This sequence encodes CASSLTLGMNTEAFF.

At least ten counts were recorded for this clonotype. This sequence joins TRBV6-1 and TRBJ1-2, with 9 positions matching TRBD1. The J segment lost 3 bases and the V segment lost 7 bases, leaving 6 bases of the junction unmatched. The CDR3 length is 14 residues. From germline, CDR1 is MNHNS and CDR2 SASEGT. The CDR3, as DNA: TGTGCCAGCACCCCAGGGACAGGGCACTATGGCTACACCTTC. It codes for CASTPGTGHYGYTF.

The chain couples TRBV2 to TRBJ1-1, with TRBD1 matching 9 bases. J was trimmed by 11 bases and V by 3 bases; bases with no gene match: 10. CDR1 and CDR2 (germline): SNHLY, FYNNEI. CDR3 length equals 14 residues. CDR3 DNA sequence: TGTGCCAGCAGTGAGGAACAGGGGGCGCAAGGCGCTTTCTTT. It encodes CASSEEQGAQGAFF.

The CDR3 is CASTLGSGSQETQYF. CDR3 coding DNA: TGCGCCAGCACCCTGGGGTCGGGCAGTCAAGAGACCCAGTACTTC. The chain carries TRBV5-1 and TRBJ2-5; D call uncertain. The CDR3 totals 15 residues. The V end lost 6 bases, the J end lost 2 bases, and 17 bases lay between the germline ends. Germline V gene lookup returns CDR1 SGHRS and CDR2 YFSETQ.

The chain uses TRBV19 and TRBJ1-5; TRBD1 matches 7 bases. This CDR3 has 14 residues. Germline V gene sequence: CDR1 LNHDA, CDR2 SQIVND (reference sequence). J lost 6 bases, V lost 3 bases, and 5 bases had no gene match. The CDR3 sequence is CASSIFQGGQPQHF. CDR3 DNA sequence: TGTGCCAGTAGTATCTTCCAGGGGGGTCAGCCCCAGCATTTT.

This clonotype was recorded many times. This rearrangement joins TRBV2 to TRBJ1-5; D unresolved. CDR3 length: 16 residues. The germline V and J ends were trimmed by 1 base and 2 bases, with 12 bases remaining between them. Germline CDR1 and CDR2: SNHLY and FYNNEI. The CDR3 sequence: CASSEEAGPGNQPQHF. DNA for the CDR3: TGTGCCAGCAGTGAAGAGGCCGGGCCAGGCAATCAGCCCCAGCATTTT.

This clonotype occurred a few times. The genes are TRBV12-3 or TRBV12-4 and TRBJ1-2; D unclear. The CDR3 covers 16 residues. The V and J ends lost 7 bases and 8 bases respectively, with 26 bases between them. The CDR3 spells CASNPNPTVPRDGYTF. CDR3 bases: TGTGCCAGCAACCCGAACCCCACAGTCCCTCGCGACGGCTACACCTTC.

In its sample, this clonotype was seen many times. The chain carries TRBV2 and TRBJ2-4; D is ambiguous. The CDR3 spans 11 residues. CDR1 and CDR2 (germline): SNHLY, FYNNEI. V lost 4 bases and J lost 11, with 9 bases in between. The CDR3 protein is CASSVFELQYF. CDR3 DNA sequence: TGTGCCAGCAGTGTTTTCGAGCTTCAGTACTTC.

This rearrangement joins TRBV20-1 to TRBJ2-3, with 10 bases lining up with TRBD2. With V trimmed by 5 bases and J by 3 bases, 8 bases remained unmatched. The CDR3 contains 15 residues. CDR1 is DFQATT and CDR2 is SNEGSKA in the germline V gene (reference sequence). This CDR3 reads CSASRAGGVTDTQYF. In DNA, the CDR3 is TGCAGTGCTTCTAGAGCGGGGGGGGTGACAGATACGCAGTATTTT.

This clonotype was observed a handful of times. V usage is TRBV5-8 and J usage is TRBJ1-1, with D uncertain. The V gene lost 4 bases and the J gene lost 7 bases, with 11 bases spanning the gap. Germline CDR1 and CDR2: SGHTS and YDEGEE. CDR3 length: 12 amino acids. This chain's CDR3 is CASSPREFEAFF. The CDR3 coding sequence is TGTGCCAGCAGCCCGAGGGAATTTGAAGCTTTCTTT. Complete variable domain (other parts from reference TRBV5-8 and TRBJ1-1): EAGVTQSPTHLIKTRGQQATLRCSPISGHTSVYWYQQALGLGLQFLLWYDEGEERNRGNFPPRFSGRQFPNYSSELNVNALELEDSALYLCASSPREFEAFFGQGTRLTVV.

Turning to this clonotype: With a much larger clone just one base away, this may be a read error. V gene TRBV7-2 combines with J gene TRBJ1-5, with D tentatively TRBD1 (6 bases). Looked up from germline, CDR1 is SGHTA and CDR2 is FQGNSA. This CDR3 has 16 amino acids. CDR3 bases: TGTGCCGGCAGCTTAGTAGGACAGAAGATCAATCAGCCCCAGCATTTT. It is translated as CAGSLVGQKINQPQHF.